This note documents a single TCR beta chain sequence. Other DNA sequences in this sample translate to the same CDR3. These data come from a study of blood T cell repertoires in COVID-19. Study-wide background: In each case, the material was cDNA or gDNA derived from T cells, B-cell-depleted T cells, or PBMCs.

V gave up 4 bases and J gave up 2 bases; unmatched junction bases: 1. The V gene's germline CDR1 is MDHEN and CDR2 SYDVKM. The CDR3 sequence is 14 residues long. Seattle patient enrollment occurred during active infection, with longitudinal follow-up thereafter. Generated by immunoSEQ multiplex PCR, the TCRdb table keeps only in-frame clones and is missing some. The profile covers about 200,000 clones, with around four fifths appearing a single time and around 0.93% taken by the ten largest. The chain uses TRBV28 and TRBJ1-5; 8 bases match TRBD1. The TCR was taken from a man between 60 and 70 years old with COVID-19, enrolled during active disease. The sample was peripheral blood. The CDR3 nucleotides are TGTGCCAGCAGTTCGGGACAGGGCAATCAGCCCCAGCATTTT. Amino acid sequence: CASSSGQGNQPQHF. Using reference TRBV28 and TRBJ1-5 for the parts outside the CDR3, the full variable domain is DVKVTQSSRYLVKRTGEKVFLECVQDMDHENMFWYRQDPGLGLRLIYFSYDVKMKEKGDIPEGYSVSREKKERFSLILESASTNQTSMYLCASSSGQGNQPQHFGDGTRLSIL.